One and the same sample provided the 26 T cell receptor beta chains below, sequenced in a study of PD-1 blockade in mismatch repair-deficient tumors. The method was immunoSEQ multiplex PCR; TCRdb's version includes in-frame clones alone and lacks a portion of them. The table records 30,000 to 45,000 clones, 70% to 90% of them present only once. The material sequenced was peripheral blood, taken roughly 76 weeks after starting pembrolizumab. These receptors were obtained from an adult with mismatch repair-deficient cancer.

The chain uses TRBV30 and TRBJ1-1, with D possibly TRBD1 on 6 matching bases. CDR1 and CDR2 (germline): GTSNPN, SVGIG (reference sequence). There are 11 residues in the CDR3. V lost 5 bases and J 4 bases, leaving 8 bases between the germline ends. The CDR3 coding sequence is TGTGCCTGGGGGGGGGCCACTGAAGCTTTCTTT. Its protein is CAWGGATEAFF. The full variable domain, its missing parts supplied by reference TRBV30 and TRBJ1-1, is SQTIHQWPATLVQPVGSPLSLECTVEGTSNPNLYWYRQAAGRGLQLLFYSVGIGQISSEVPQNLSASRPQDRQFILSSKKLLLSDSGFYLCAWGGATEAFFGQGTRLTVV.

This chain joins TRBV25-1 and TRBJ1-4; D not certain. V lost 3 bases and J 5 bases, leaving 13 bases between the germline ends. There are 15 residues in the CDR3. The germline gives CDR1 MGHDK, CDR2 SYGVNS. This CDR3 is CASSEWPGLNEKLFF. The CDR3 DNA is TGTGCCAGCAGTGAGTGGCCCGGACTCAATGAAAAACTGTTTTTT.

The chain carries TRBV27 and TRBJ2-5, with 8 positions matching TRBD1. Germline-derived CDR1 and CDR2 are MNHEY and SMNVEV (reference sequence). V dropped 4 bases and J dropped 5; count of bases not matched to a gene: 3. This CDR3 has 13 residues. CDR3 in DNA: TGTGCCAGCAGTTCGTACAGGGGGGAGACCCAGTACTTC. Translating gives CASSSYRGETQYF.

J is TRBJ2-7 and V is TRBV5-4, with TRBD1 matching over 7 bases. The V and J ends lost 4 bases and 2 bases, in that order; junction bases with no gene match: 6. Germline V CDR1 and CDR2: SGHNT, YYREEE (reference sequence). The CDR3 has 14 amino acids. The CDR3 coding sequence is TGTGCCAGCAGCCACAGGGGAAGTCCCTACGAGCAGTACTTC. This sequence encodes CASSHRGSPYEQYF.

The rearrangement links TRBV12-5 to TRBJ1-3, with D unclear. Germline V gene data show CDR1 as LGHNT and CDR2 as FRNRAP. Trimming shortened V by 2 bases and J by 0 bases, and 8 bases separated the two germline ends. The CDR3 consists of 15 residues. The CDR3 sequence: CASGLSRGSGNTIYF. The CDR3 nucleotides are TGTGCTAGTGGTTTGAGCCGGGGCTCTGGAAACACCATATATTTT.

The genes are TRBV30 and TRBJ2-3; tentative D call: TRBD2 (6 bases). The V end was cut by 1 base, the J end by 0 bases, with 11 bases between. This CDR3 has 15 residues. Germline loops: CDR1 GTSNPN, CDR2 SVGIG (reference sequence). The CDR3 region has the DNA TGTGCCTGGAGTGGAGGTGGGACTAGCACAGATACGCAGTATTTT. Translation gives CAWSGGGTSTDTQYF.

The rearrangement uses TRBV6-6 and TRBJ2-5; no definite D call. CDR3 length: 14 residues. Trimming took off 3 bases at V and 4 bases at J, with 12 bases between the two ends. CDR1 is MNHNY, CDR2 SVGAGI, per germline (reference sequence). The CDR3 loop is CASSYGSSRETQYF. The CDR3 coding sequence is TGTGCCAGCAGTTATGGCAGTTCGAGAGAGACCCAGTACTTC.

The V gene is TRBV7-9, the J gene TRBJ2-1; 8 bases match TRBD2. Germline values: CDR1 SEHNR, CDR2 FQNEAQ (reference sequence). This CDR3 spans 13 amino acids. The junction had 6 bases not matched to a gene; V was cut back by 6 bases and J by 8 bases. CDR3 nucleotides: TGTGCCAGCAGAAAGAGCGGGAGCGATGAGCAGTTCTTC. Its translation: CASRKSGSDEQFF.

This chain links TRBV18 with TRBJ2-7, with 9 bases aligning to TRBD2. The trim removed 3 bases at V and 2 bases at J, leaving 11 bases unmatched. This CDR3 comprises 17 residues. In germline, CDR1 is KGHSH, CDR2 LQKENI. The CDR3 DNA follows: TGTGCCAGCTCACCCGGGACTAGCAGGAGGTATACCTACGAGCAGTACTTC. The encoded protein is CASSPGTSRRYTYEQYF.

The chain is built from TRBV7-8 and TRBJ2-1; 8 bases agree with TRBD2. The CDR3 runs to 14 residues. V was clipped by 5 bases and J by 6 bases; unmatched bases: 6. Germline V gives CDR1 SGHVS, CDR2 FQNEAQ. The DNA of the CDR3 is TGTGCCAGCAGCGCCCGGGAGGGGGGCAATGAGCAGTTCTTC. Translating it yields CASSAREGGNEQFF.

The CDR3 DNA sequence: TGTGCCTGGAGTGGCGGCCAGGCTGAAGCTTTCTTT. This translates into CAWSGGQAEAFF. This rearrangement joins TRBV30 to TRBJ1-1; D unresolved. Trimming shortened V by 1 base and J by 6 bases, and 9 bases separated the two germline ends. The CDR3 is made up of 12 amino acids. Per germline, CDR1 GTSNPN and CDR2 SVGIG (reference sequence). Supplemented by reference TRBV30 and TRBJ1-1, the full variable domain reads SQTIHQWPATLVQPVGSPLSLECTVEGTSNPNLYWYRQAAGRGLQLLFYSVGIGQISSEVPQNLSASRPQDRQFILSSKKLLLSDSGFYLCAWSGGQAEAFFGQGTRLTVV.

This chain uses TRBV5-1 with TRBJ2-1, with 9 bases identical to TRBD2. The germline V gene has CDR1 SGHRS and CDR2 YFSETQ. This CDR3 contains 15 residues. V gave up 3 bases and J gave up 8 bases; unmatched junction bases: 9. CDR3 bases: TGCGCCAGCAGCTCTGCGGGACTAGCTTCCCATGAGCAGTTCTTC. Its protein is CASSSAGLASHEQFF.

This clone has just one count. V usage is TRBV29-1 and J usage is TRBJ1-1, with 7 bases aligning to TRBD1. The CDR3 length is 14 residues. In germline, CDR1 is SQVTM, CDR2 ANQGSEA. V shed 6 bases, J shed 1 base, and the junction held 8 bases outside the gene matches. CDR3 residues: CSVRPTGKNTEAFF. CDR3 DNA: TGCAGCGTCAGACCGACAGGGAAGAACACTGAAGCTTTCTTT. The whole variable domain, remainder taken from reference TRBV29-1 and TRBJ1-1, is SAVISQKPSRDICQRGTSLTIQCQVDSQVTMMFWYRQQPGQSLTLIATANQGSEATYESGFVIDKFPISRPNLTFSTLTVSNMSPEDSSIYLCSVRPTGKNTEAFFGQGTRLTVV.

The chain employs TRBV10-3 and TRBJ1-2; the match to TRBD1 covers 10 bases. The germline gives CDR1 ENHRY, CDR2 SYGVKD. This CDR3 has 14 residues. The V gene end was trimmed by 10 bases and the J gene end by 3 bases; junction bases not matched to a gene: 8. CDR3 amino acids: CATRHGTGDYGYTF. The CDR3 nucleotides read TGTGCCACCCGTCACGGGACAGGGGACTATGGCTACACCTTC.

The rearrangement links TRBV6-1 to TRBJ2-1; D is possibly TRBD1 or TRBD2 (5 bases each). The CDR3 has 14 residues. CDR1 and CDR2 from the germline V gene are MNHNS and SASEGT. V was pared by 5 bases and J by 3 bases, with 11 bases between. In nucleotides, the CDR3 is TGTGCCAGCAGTTGGGGGAGTGGCTACAATGAGCAGTTCTTC. Protein sequence: CASSWGSGYNEQFF.

The gene calls are TRBV18 and TRBJ1-5; D possibly corresponds to TRBD1 (6 bases). The CDR3 is 15 amino acids. Trimming cost V 1 base and J 1 base, with 8 bases left between them. In germline, CDR1 is KGHSH, CDR2 LQKENI. Written as DNA, the CDR3 is TGTGCCAGCTCACCACAAACAGGGAGCAATCAGCCCCAGCATTTT. Amino acid sequence: CASSPQTGSNQPQHF. Full variable domain (remainder filled in from reference TRBV18 and TRBJ1-5): NAGVMQNPRHLVRRRGQEARLRCSPMKGHSHVYWYRQLPEEGLKFMVYLQKENIIDESGMPKERFSAEFPKEGPSILRIQQVVRGDSAAYFCASSPQTGSNQPQHFGDGTRLSIL.

The chain employs TRBV19 and TRBJ1-4, with D unclear. V was shortened by 3 bases and J by 0 bases, with 8 bases between the two germline ends. CDR3 length: 15 amino acids. In germline, CDR1 is LNHDA, CDR2 SQIVND (reference sequence). CDR3 protein: CASSMPAATNEKLFF. CDR3 coding DNA: TGTGCCAGTAGTATGCCGGCTGCAACTAATGAAAAACTGTTTTTT.

V gene TRBV7-9 combines with J gene TRBJ2-7; 10 nucleotides line up with TRBD2. Germline CDR1 reads SEHNR; CDR2 reads FQNEAQ (reference sequence). The CDR3 is made up of 17 amino acids. Germline trimming cut 5 bases from V and 0 bases from J; bases unmatched to any gene: 10. In nucleotides, the CDR3 is TGTGCCAGCAGCCCCAGCGGGAGGGCCAGGGGCTCCTACGAGCAGTACTTC. It translates to CASSPSGRARGSYEQYF. Combining the CDR3 with reference TRBV7-9 and TRBJ2-7 gives the whole variable domain DTGVSQNPRHKITKRGQNVTFRCDPISEHNRLYWYRQTLGQGPEFLTYFQNEAQLEKSRLLSDRFSAERPKGSFSTLEIQRTEQGDSAMYLCASSPSGRARGSYEQYFGPGTRLTVT.

The V gene is TRBV28, the J gene TRBJ1-3; possibly TRBD1 for D (6 bases). V was trimmed by 1 base and J by 4 bases, leaving 8 bases between them. The CDR3 consists of 14 residues. Per the germline V gene, CDR1 is MDHEN and CDR2 is SYDVKM. CDR3 nucleotide sequence: TGTGCCAGCAGTTTATTCAGGGGAGGAAACACCATATATTTT. Translated, it gives CASSLFRGGNTIYF.

The chain recombines TRBV6-5 with TRBJ1-1; 9 bases are a match to TRBD1. The CDR3 is 16 amino acids. The V and J ends lost 0 bases and 3 bases, in that order; junction bases with no gene match: 5. CDR1 is MNHEY and CDR2 is SVGAGI in the germline V gene. The CDR3 here is CASSYSGTGRDTEAFF. The CDR3 nucleotides are TGTGCCAGCAGTTACTCGGGGACAGGGAGGGACACTGAAGCTTTCTTT.

CDR3 in DNA: TGCGCCAGCAGCTTAGGGGGGATTTTGAACACCGGGGAGCTGTTTTTT. Protein: CASSLGGILNTGELFF. This chain connects TRBV5-1 to TRBJ2-2; D is perhaps TRBD1 or TRBD2 (6 bases each). CDR1 and CDR2 (germline): SGHRS, YFSETQ. The length of the CDR3 is 16 residues. The V end was cut by 2 bases, the J end by 1 base, with 12 bases between.

This sequence joins TRBV11-2 and TRBJ1-1; 7 bases agree with TRBD1. This CDR3 region has 14 residues. Per germline, CDR1 SGHAT and CDR2 FQNNGV. After removal of 3 bases from V and 5 bases from J, the junction contained 6 bases not matched to a gene. The CDR3 DNA follows: TGTGCCAGCAGCTTCGGAAGGGGGCTAACTGAAGCTTTCTTT. This sequence encodes CASSFGRGLTEAFF.

This chain uses TRBV4-1 with TRBJ1-5; D call uncertain. The CDR3 runs 14 residues. Germline-derived CDR1 and CDR2 are MGHRA and YSYEKL. V was shortened by 1 base and J by 3 bases, with 7 bases between the two germline ends. In DNA, the CDR3 is TGCGCCAGCAGCCAAGTGACGACCAATCAGCCCCAGCATTTT. Translated: CASSQVTTNQPQHF.

The chain recombines TRBV13 with TRBJ2-1, with 11 positions matching TRBD2. The CDR3 length is 17 residues. Germline assignment: CDR1 PRHDT and CDR2 FYEKMQ (reference sequence). Trimming took 3 bases from V and 9 from J; bases not matched to a gene: 13. The CDR3 sequence: CASSFEGGSGRAPEQFF. The CDR3 nucleotides are TGTGCCAGCAGCTTCGAGGGCGGTAGCGGGAGGGCCCCTGAGCAGTTCTTC.

This clone was observed a few times. Other DNA sequences in this sample translate to the same CDR3. V is TRBV7-3 and J is TRBJ2-7; D gene uncertain. Deletions cut 2 bases from V and 2 bases from J, with 7 bases between. CDR3 length: 13 amino acids. Germline V CDR1 and CDR2: SGHTA, FQGTGA. The CDR3 loop is CASSLRPTYEQYF. In DNA form, the CDR3 reads TGTGCCAGCAGCTTACGACCTACCTACGAGCAGTACTTC. Full variable domain (missing parts from reference TRBV7-3 and TRBJ2-7): GAGVSQTPSNKVTEKGKYVELRCDPISGHTALYWYRQSLGQGPEFLIYFQGTGAADDSGLPNDRFFAVRPEGSVSTLKIQRTERGDSAVYLCASSLRPTYEQYFGPGTRLTVT.

This clone was picked up a small number of times. V gene TRBV28 combines with J gene TRBJ1-2; possibly TRBD1 for D (6 bases). Germline CDR1 MDHEN, CDR2 SYDVKM. There are 11 residues in the CDR3. Trimming removed 6 bases at V and 7 bases at J, with 9 bases between. The CDR3 is CASRPGAGYTF. The CDR3 DNA reads TGTGCCAGCAGACCAGGGGCTGGCTACACCTTC.